This TCR beta chain appears in the sequencing data of a study of blood T cell repertoires in COVID-19. Overall study: Material from acute and convalescent COVID-19 was sourced from the United States, Italy and Spain.

The junction had 0 bases not matched to a gene; V was cut back by 6 bases and J by 2 bases. The germline CDR1 and CDR2 sequences are KGHSH and LQKENI. The CDR3 is made up of 14 amino acids. Per the original methods: Scientists estimated how many nucleated cells there were by amplifying reference gene primers. TCRdb's copy holds only in-frame clones and misses some; the assay was immunoSEQ multiplex PCR. V and J calls and clone size are as listed in that table; D and trimming were resolved from the DNA. Of a few hundred thousand clones detected, approximately 85% appear once; the ten largest clones hold about 0.74%.

J is TRBJ2-1 and V is TRBV18, with 11 bases lining up with TRBD2. This clonotype was sampled from a woman in her thirties with acute or convalescent COVID-19. Sequencing was performed on peripheral blood. In DNA form, the CDR3 reads TGTGCCAGCTCTAGCGGGAGGGCCTACAATGAGCAGTTCTTC. Protein: CASSSGRAYNEQFF.